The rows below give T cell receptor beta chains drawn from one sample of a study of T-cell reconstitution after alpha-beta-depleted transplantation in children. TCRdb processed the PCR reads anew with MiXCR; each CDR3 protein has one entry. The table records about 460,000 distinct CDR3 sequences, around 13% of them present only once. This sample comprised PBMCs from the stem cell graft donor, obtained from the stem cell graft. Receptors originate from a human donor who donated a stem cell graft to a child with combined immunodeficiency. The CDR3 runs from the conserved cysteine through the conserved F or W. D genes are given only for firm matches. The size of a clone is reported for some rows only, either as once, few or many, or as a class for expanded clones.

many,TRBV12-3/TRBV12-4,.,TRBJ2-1,TGTGCCAGCAGTTACCGGACATGGGAGCAGTTCTTC,CASSYRTWEQFF
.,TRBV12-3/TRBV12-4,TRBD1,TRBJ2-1,TGTGCCAGCAGTCCGACAGGGTCCAATGAGCAGTTCTTC,CASSPTGSNEQFF
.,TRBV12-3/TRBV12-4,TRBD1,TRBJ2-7,TGTGCCAGCGGGGACAGGACCTTCTACGAGCAGTACTTC,CASGDRTFYEQYF
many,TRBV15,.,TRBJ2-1,TGTGCCACCAGCAGAGTGAGGAGAGATGAGCAGTTCTTC,CATSRVRRDEQFF
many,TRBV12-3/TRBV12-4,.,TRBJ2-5,TGTGCCAGCAGAAGGACTCGACAAGAGACCCAGTACTTC,CASRRTRQETQYF
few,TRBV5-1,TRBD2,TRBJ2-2,TGCGCCAGCAGCTCCTCGACAGCGGGGGGCCTCACCGGGGAGCTGTTTTTT,CASSSSTAGGLTGELFF
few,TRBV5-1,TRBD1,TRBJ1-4,TGCGCCAGCAGCTTGACAGGGGGCGATGAAAAACTGTTTTTT,CASSLTGGDEKLFF
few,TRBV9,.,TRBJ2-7,TGTGCCAGCAGCGCGTCTGAACGGGAGAGCTCCTACGAGCAGTACTTC,CASSASERESSYEQYF
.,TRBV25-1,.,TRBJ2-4,TGTGCCAGCAGTGGGGGTAGTCAGCAGCTAGCCAAAAACATTCAGTACTTC,CASSGGSQQLAKNIQYF
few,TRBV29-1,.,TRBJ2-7,TGCAGCGTGAGGATATCGTACGAGCAGTACTTC,CSVRISYEQYF
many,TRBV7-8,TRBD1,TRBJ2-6,TGTGCCAGCAGCTCAATGACAGGGAGCTCTGGGGCCAACGTCCTGACTTTC,CASSSMTGSSGANVLTF
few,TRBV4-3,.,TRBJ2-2,TGCGCCAGCAGCCTAGGAACTAGCAATACCGGGGAGCTGTTTTTT,CASSLGTSNTGELFF
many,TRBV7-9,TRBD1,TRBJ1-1,TGTGCCAGCAGCTCAACAGGGGCGAACACTGAAGCTTTCTTT,CASSSTGANTEAFF
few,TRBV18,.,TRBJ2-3,TGTGCCAGCTCCCCCGTGAAGGGGGTCACAGATACGCAGTATTTT,CASSPVKGVTDTQYF